This T cell receptor beta chain was profiled in a study of blood T cell repertoires in COVID-19. Overall study context: Researchers got acute and convalescent COVID-19 samples from the United States, Italy and Spain. The cDNA or gDNA used as material had been derived from T cells, B-cell-depleted T cells, or PBMCs.

In the original processing: Reference gene primers were amplified, and this amplification served to estimate nucleated cell counts. Assay used: immunoSEQ multiplex PCR; TCRdb lists only in-frame clones, some missing. The V and J calls and clone size were taken over from that table, and D and trimming were inferred from the DNA. The table records approximately 230,000 clones, approximately 91% of them present only once. V lost 3 bases to trimming and J lost 0 bases, with 9 bases between them. Germline V gene lookup returns CDR1 KGHSH and CDR2 LQKENI. The CDR3 totals 15 residues. The chain is built from TRBV18 and TRBJ1-5; D gene ambiguous. Material: peripheral blood. This sequence was found in a middle-aged woman who had recovered from COVID-19. CDR3 protein: CASSPAESSNQPQHF. The CDR3 DNA reads as TGTGCCAGCTCACCCGCTGAGAGTAGCAATCAGCCCCAGCATTTT. Using reference TRBV18 and TRBJ1-5 for the parts outside the CDR3, the full variable domain is NAGVMQNPRHLVRRRGQEARLRCSPMKGHSHVYWYRQLPEEGLKFMVYLQKENIIDESGMPKERFSAEFPKEGPSILRIQQVVRGDSAAYFCASSPAESSNQPQHFGDGTRLSIL.